Described below is a single T cell receptor beta chain sequence and its context. The clone's antigen remains unknown. One base away there is no much larger clone; base qualities are not given. This sample was taken from a study of cytomegalovirus exposure and HLA in healthy donors (dated by TCRdb to between 2016 and 2019). Context from the whole study: A later analysis indicated that the 130 or so validation repertoires were generated on the platform also employed for the 650 to 850 repertoires of the first cohort. In addition to the first cohort of 666 subjects, a separate validation cohort of around 110 different subjects was used. The study combined high-throughput TCR immunosequencing, statistical association of individual TCRs with disease status, and machine learning to predict cytomegalovirus infection status. The aim of the study was to test whether cataloging public T cell receptors could identify signatures of past pathogen exposure.

Findings and caveats that apply to the study as a whole: The classifier was reported to diagnose cytomegalovirus status with high specificity and sensitivity in both the original and validation cohorts. A few of the identified cytomegalovirus-associated TCR beta chains were confirmed in vitro to be specific for cytomegalovirus antigens. A later analysis lacked HLA typing for the validation cohort, so it scored co-occurrence in that cohort across all 120 repertoires. The authors suggested that the approach could potentially be extended to other disease states and immunological phenotypes. Across donors, most TCR sequences were observed very rarely, whereas some public TCRs were present in many individuals. The study listed approximately 160 TCR beta chains as associated with cytomegalovirus. Subsequent analysis determined that TCRs grouped into clusters in the first cohort also showed a tendency toward co-occurrence across the roughly 130 validation repertoires, and 85% to 95% of cluster scores exceeded 0.

Libraries were constructed by the immunoSEQ multiplex PCR assay. The published analysis was carried out like this. To diagnose cytomegalovirus status from the catalog of TCR beta chain sequences, a statistical classification framework was built. TCRdb mirrors the immuneACCESS table, restricted to in-frame sequences. Some clones are absent from its copies; in checked studies, under half trace to an unresolved V gene, and the reason for the others is unknown. V, J and clone size were drawn from that table, and D and trimming were deduced from the DNA. The table for this sample lists 150,000 to 200,000 clones; about 85% of them were counted only once. The ten most abundant clones make up 2% to 2.5% of the sample. Separate from the roughly 700-subject first cohort, the validation cohort of roughly 130 subjects was the group to which the donors belonged. The germline ends are 16 bases apart after V is trimmed by 6 bases and J by 5 bases. Including cysteine and phenylalanine, the CDR3 has 15 amino acids. Only the CDR3 portion is preserved as DNA: 45 bases, with reading frame beginning at the first base. Via the germline V gene, CDR1 is MDHEN and CDR2 SYDVKM.

The specimen sequenced was PBMCs. In this chain, TRBV28 is recombined with TRBJ1-4; perhaps TRBD1 is the D gene, with 5 bases matching. This clonotype was obtained from a man aged 25-40 years in good health and CMV-seropositive. The sequenced DNA is TGTGCCAGCAGCCCCAGAAAGGGGATAAATGAAAAACTGTTTTTT. Its coded protein is CASSPRKGINEKLFF.